Presented here are 5 T cell receptor beta chains from one specimen sequenced in a study of T cell clonality in common variable immunodeficiency. Findings of the study overall: Reportedly, TCR beta sequences from common variable immunodeficiency showed fewer deletions and N-nucleotide insertions.

These TCRs' antigens remain unknown. The table came from immunoSEQ multiplex PCR; TCRdb's copy has only in-frame clones and leaves some out. The sample contains about 31,000 clones, none of them singletons. The sequenced sample was peripheral blood mononuclear cells. Source of these receptors: a human donor with common variable immunodeficiency.

There are many counts of this clone. The CDR3 end is not reached by the read, which stops 3 residues before it; the germline J gene fills it in. The chain employs TRBV11-2 and TRBJ2-1, with 7 bases fitting TRBD2. Germline CDR1 and CDR2: SGHAT and FQNNGV. The CDR3 runs to 13 residues. The ends lost 4 bases at V and 8 bases at J; junction bases unmatched: 5. The CDR3 sequence: CASSSSGMDEQFF. The DNA read from the CDR3 is TGTGCCAGCAGCTCCAGCGGGATGGATGAG.

This clone was seen more than once but under ten times. The CDR3 is cut off 3 residues early in the read; its end comes from the germline J gene. The rearrangement links TRBV13 to TRBJ2-4; 7 nucleotides match TRBD1. The germline CDR1 and CDR2 sequences are PRHDT and FYEKMQ (reference sequence). V shed 5 bases and J 8 bases; nucleotides not matched to a gene: 6. There are 13 residues in the CDR3. The CDR3 loop is CASSPLTGYIQYF. The sequenced CDR3 bases are TGTGCCAGCAGCCCTTTGACAGGGTACATT.

This clone was found many times. The read stops 3 residues short of the end of the CDR3; the missing end is completed from the germline J gene. Other DNA sequences in the same sample also yield this CDR3. The chain employs TRBV9 and TRBJ2-5; TRBD1 matches 9 bases. There are 14 residues in the CDR3. Trimming took 8 bases from V and 2 from J; bases not matched to a gene: 7. The germline CDR1 and CDR2 sequences are SGDLS and YYNGEE. CDR3 bases read: TGTGCCAGTAGAGCCGGGACAGGGCAAGAGACC. It is translated as CASRAGTGQET. The whole CDR3 reads CASRAGTGQETQYF. Filled out from reference TRBV9 and TRBJ2-5, the complete variable domain reads DSGVTQTPKHLITATGQRVTLRCSPRSGDLSVYWYQQSLDQGLQFLIQYYNGEERAKGNILERFSAQQFPDLHSELNLSSLELGDSALYFCASRAGTGQETQYFGPGTRLLVL.

This clone turned up a few times. The read terminates 3 residues before the CDR3 end, so the remaining end is supplied by the germline J gene. V gene TRBV23-1 combines with J gene TRBJ1-6; D perhaps matches TRBD1 (5 bases). TRBV23-1 qualifies as an ORF whose function is uncertain. V lost 4 bases and J 0 bases, leaving 13 bases between the germline ends. The CDR3 runs 17 residues. The part of the CDR3 DNA that was read is TGCGCCAGCAGTCCTGGGGCAGGGAGCTCCTATAATTCACCC. It translates to CASSPGAGSSYNSP. The entire CDR3 sequence reads CASSPGAGSSYNSPLHF.

This clone was picked up a small number of times. The read ends 3 residues early relative to the CDR3; the germline J gene fills the gap. This chain joins TRBV11-2 and TRBJ1-2, with D maybe TRBD1 (5 bases). V lost 7 bases and J 4 bases, leaving 13 bases between the germline ends. In germline, CDR1 is SGHAT, CDR2 FQNNGV. CDR3 size: 13 residues. The sequenced CDR3 bases are TGTGCCAGCACCGTAGGGGTCACCTATGGC. Amino acid sequence: CASTVGVTYG. The whole CDR3 is CASTVGVTYGYTF. The whole variable domain, filled in from reference TRBV11-2 and TRBJ1-2, reads EAGVAQSPRYKIIEKRQSVAFWCNPISGHATLYWYQQILGQGPKLLIQFQNNGVVDDSQLPKDRFSAERLKGVDSTLKIQPAKLEDSAVYLCASTVGVTYGYTFGSGTRLTVV.